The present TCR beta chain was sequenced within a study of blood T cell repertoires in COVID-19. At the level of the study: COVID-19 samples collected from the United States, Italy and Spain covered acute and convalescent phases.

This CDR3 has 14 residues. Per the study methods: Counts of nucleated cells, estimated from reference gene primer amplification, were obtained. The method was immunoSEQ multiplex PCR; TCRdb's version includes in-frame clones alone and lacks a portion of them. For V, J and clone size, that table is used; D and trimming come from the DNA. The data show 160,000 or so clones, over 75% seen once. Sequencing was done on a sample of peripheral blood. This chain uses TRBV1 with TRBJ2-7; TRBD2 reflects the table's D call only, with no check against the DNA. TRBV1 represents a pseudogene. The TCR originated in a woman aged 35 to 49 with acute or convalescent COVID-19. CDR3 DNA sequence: TGCACCAGCAGCCCGACTAGCGGGCCCTACGAGCAGTACTTC. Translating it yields CTSSPTSGPYEQYF.